The sequence of this T cell receptor beta chain was determined in a study of blood T cell repertoires in COVID-19. Overall study context: In each case, the material was cDNA or gDNA derived from T cells, B-cell-depleted T cells, or PBMCs.

V lost 6 bases to trimming and J lost 8 bases; unmatched junction nucleotides: 12. Looked up from germline, CDR1 is SEHNR and CDR2 is FQNEAQ (reference sequence). The CDR3 is 14 residues long. TCRdb's copy holds only in-frame clones and misses some; the assay was immunoSEQ multiplex PCR. The sample holds some 530,000 clones, roughly 85% seen once. This receptor was obtained from a human donor in a cohort sampled during active COVID-19. The sample taken for sequencing was peripheral blood. The chain joins TRBV7-9 to TRBJ1-2; 7 bases align to TRBD1. The CDR3 loop reads CASSQEVQGGGYTF. CDR3 in DNA: TGTGCCAGCAGTCAAGAGGTCCAGGGGGGAGGCTACACCTTC. Full variable domain (remainder filled in from reference TRBV7-9 and TRBJ1-2): DTGVSQNPRHKITKRGQNVTFRCDPISEHNRLYWYRQTLGQGPEFLTYFQNEAQLEKSRLLSDRFSAERPKGSFSTLEIQRTEQGDSAMYLCASSQEVQGGGYTFGSGTRLTVV.